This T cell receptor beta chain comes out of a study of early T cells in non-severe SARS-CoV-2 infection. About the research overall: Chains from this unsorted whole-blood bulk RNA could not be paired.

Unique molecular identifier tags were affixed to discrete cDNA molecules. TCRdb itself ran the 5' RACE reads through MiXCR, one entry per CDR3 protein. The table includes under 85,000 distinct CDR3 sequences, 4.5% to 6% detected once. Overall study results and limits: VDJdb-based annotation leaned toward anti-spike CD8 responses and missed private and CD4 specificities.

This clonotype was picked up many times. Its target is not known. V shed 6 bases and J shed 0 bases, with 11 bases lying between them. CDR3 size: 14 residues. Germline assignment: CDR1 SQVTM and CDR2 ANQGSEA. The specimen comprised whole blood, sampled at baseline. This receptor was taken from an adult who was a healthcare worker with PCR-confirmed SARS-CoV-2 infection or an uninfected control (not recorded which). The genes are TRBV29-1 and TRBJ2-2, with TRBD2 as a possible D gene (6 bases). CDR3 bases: TGCAGCGTGCGGGACTTCTCGAACACCGGGGAGCTGTTTTTT. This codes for CSVRDFSNTGELFF.